Shown below are 17 T cell receptor beta chains from a single sample sequenced in a study of shared clonotypes between healthy human individuals (dated by TCRdb to about 2020). Libraries were prepared through the immunoSEQ multiplex PCR assay. As stored in TCRdb, this immuneACCESS dataset retains in-frame rearrangements with V and J assigned. A fraction of the clones does not appear; measured against another copy, unresolved V genes explain less than half of the discrepancy, and the remainder lacks a known reason. The sample table shows about 2.4 million clones, and 80% to 95% are seen once. More than 0.35% of the sample is taken by the ten largest. Sequencing was performed on naive CD4+ T cells from PBMCs. The cell subset or site label, read with the paper, signifies: CD45RA+ positively selected. Receptors were obtained from a young man in good health. Some clones in this sample may be carry-over from other donors' samples.

CDR3 bases: TGTGCCAGTCACGCCACACGAAGGGGGCTAGCTTACGGAGAAAACTATGGCTACACCTTC. Translating it yields CASHATRRGLAYGENYGYTF. The chain joins TRBV27 to TRBJ1-2; 7 bases match TRBD1. There are 20 residues in the CDR3. Germline CDR1 reads MNHEY; CDR2 reads SMNVEV (reference sequence). The ends lost 9 bases at V and 2 bases at J; junction bases unmatched: 27.

V and J are TRBV16 and TRBJ1-2; D is perhaps TRBD1 (5 bases). The CDR3 length is 14 residues. Trimming removed 0 bases from V and 2 bases from J, with 7 bases in between. Germline V gene lookup returns CDR1 KGHSY and CDR2 FQNENV. The CDR3 spells CASSQSGGNYGYTF. Written as DNA, the CDR3 is TGTGCCAGCAGCCAATCCGGGGGGAACTATGGCTACACCTTC.

A note on this clone: Other DNA sequences in this sample translate to the same CDR3. V usage is TRBV30 and J usage is TRBJ1-5; possibly TRBD1 for D (5 bases). This CDR3 contains 13 residues. The V end was cut by 0 bases, the J end by 5 bases, with 8 bases between. The V gene's germline CDR1 is GTSNPN and CDR2 SVGIG (reference sequence). The CDR3 is CAWSVARDQPQHF. Here the CDR3 DNA reads TGTGCCTGGAGTGTAGCCAGGGATCAGCCCCAGCATTTT. The full variable domain, rest sourced from reference TRBV30 and TRBJ1-5, is SQTIHQWPATLVQPVGSPLSLECTVEGTSNPNLYWYRQAAGRGLQLLFYSVGIGQISSEVPQNLSASRPQDRQFILSSKKLLLSDSGFYLCAWSVARDQPQHFGDGTRLSIL.

The chain carries TRBV11-1 and TRBJ2-3, with D tentatively TRBD1 (6 bases). The CDR3 totals 15 residues. V was trimmed by 2 bases and J by 4 bases, leaving 13 bases between them. CDR1 and CDR2 from the germline V gene are SGHAT and FQDESV (reference sequence). Here the CDR3 DNA reads TGTGCCAGCAGCTTATCTTCGGCAGGGGCAGATACGCAGTATTTT. This sequence encodes CASSLSSAGADTQYF.

This clone appeared once. Different DNA sequences within this sample yield the same CDR3. The chain employs TRBV2 and TRBJ2-6; possibly TRBD2 for D (5 bases). V was cut by 6 bases and J by 2 bases, with 14 bases left in between. Germline CDR1 reads SNHLY; CDR2 reads FYNNEI. This CDR3 is 16 amino acids long. The CDR3 DNA reads as TGTGCCAGCAGCGGATTCGACGGGGCTGGGGCCAACGTCCTGACTTTC. Amino acids: CASSGFDGAGANVLTF.

This clone was seen more than once but under ten times. The chain employs TRBV7-8 and TRBJ2-1; 7 bases match TRBD2. The V segment lost 8 bases and the J segment 7 bases; nucleotides outside the gene matches: 11. The CDR3 runs to 14 residues. Per the germline V gene, CDR1 is SGHVS and CDR2 is FQNEAQ. CDR3 in amino acids: CASGSGMNYNEQFF. CDR3 bases: TGTGCCAGCGGGAGCGGGATGAATTATAATGAGCAGTTCTTC.

The CDR3 loop reads CASSDILGGLDTQYF. The DNA of the CDR3 is TGCGCCAGCAGCGACATTTTGGGGGGCTTGGATACGCAGTATTTT. The chain has TRBV5-1 and TRBJ2-3; either TRBD1 or TRBD2 may fit D (6 bases each). This CDR3 spans 15 amino acids. Germline CDR1 and CDR2: SGHRS and YFSETQ. V shed 4 bases and J shed 6 bases, with 18 bases lying between them.

The table lists this clone with a count of one. The rearrangement uses TRBV28 and TRBJ1-3; 7 bases match TRBD1. This CDR3 is built from 16 residues. The J segment lost 0 bases and the V segment lost 2 bases, leaving 4 bases of the junction unmatched. Germline V gene lookup returns CDR1 MDHEN and CDR2 SYDVKM. Here the CDR3 reads CASSLGTESSGNTIYF. CDR3 bases: TGTGCCAGCAGTTTAGGGACAGAGAGCTCTGGAAACACCATATATTTT.

The J gene is TRBJ1-2, the V gene TRBV5-4; 11 nucleotides align to TRBD1. V lost 6 bases and J lost 2; bases outside the gene matches: 6. Per the germline V gene, CDR1 is SGHNT and CDR2 is YYREEE (reference sequence). The CDR3 length is 15 residues. The CDR3 is CASNHRDRGNYGYTF. DNA for the CDR3: TGTGCCAGCAACCACCGGGACAGGGGGAACTATGGCTACACCTTC.

The chain is built from TRBV5-1 and TRBJ2-1, with TRBD2 identical over 9 bases. CDR3 length: 18 residues. From germline, CDR1 is SGHRS and CDR2 YFSETQ. V lost 1 base and J lost 3; bases outside the gene matches: 11. For the CDR3, the DNA is TGCGCCAGCAGCTTGTGGCCTAATAGCGGGAGTTTCTACAATGAGCAGTTCTTC. Encoded protein: CASSLWPNSGSFYNEQFF.

Details on this clone: At the DNA level, this CDR3 is encoded by other sequences in the same sample as well. This chain joins TRBV18 and TRBJ1-1, with a possible D match to TRBD1 (6 bases). The CDR3 is 11 amino acids. CDR1 and CDR2 (germline): KGHSH, LQKENI. Trimming took off 3 bases at V and 7 bases at J, with 6 bases between the two ends. In DNA, the CDR3 is TGTGCCAGCTCACCGGACAGTGAAGCTTTCTTT. Its translation: CASSPDSEAFF.

Regarding this clone: Other DNA sequences of this sample code for an identical CDR3. This rearrangement joins TRBV28 to TRBJ1-5; D is ambiguous. V was cut by 6 bases and J by 4 bases, with 10 bases left in between. This CDR3 is 13 amino acids long. Per the germline V gene, CDR1 is MDHEN and CDR2 is SYDVKM. CDR3 coding DNA: TGTGCCAGCAGCCCAACAGTGAATCAGCCCCAGCATTTT. This translates into CASSPTVNQPQHF.

This chain connects TRBV10-3 to TRBJ1-2; D gene unclear. The CDR3 is 12 residues long. Germline CDR1 and CDR2: ENHRY and SYGVKD. V was pared by 5 bases and J by 4 bases, with 8 bases between. The CDR3 DNA reads as TGTGCCATCAGTCCCGGTACCTATGGCTACACCTTC. Amino acid sequence: CAISPGTYGYTF.

The chain employs TRBV5-1 and TRBJ2-7; either TRBD1 or TRBD2 may supply D (7 bases each). Per the germline V gene, CDR1 is SGHRS and CDR2 is YFSETQ. Deletions cut 2 bases from V and 6 bases from J, with 21 bases between. The CDR3 loop spans 16 amino acids. CDR3 amino acids: CASSLGLTGRGGEQYF. The CDR3 bases are TGCGCCAGCAGCTTAGGTCTGACAGGGAGGGGAGGCGAGCAGTACTTC.

The V and J genes are TRBV9 and TRBJ1-2; 9 bases line up with TRBD1. From germline, CDR1 is SGDLS and CDR2 YYNGEE. The CDR3 extends over 14 amino acids. Losses at the gene ends were 4 bases for V and 8 bases for J; bases not matched to a gene: 9. CDR3 nucleotide sequence: TGTGCCAGCAGCCTTAGGGACAGGGCAGGAGGCTACACCTTC. Encoded protein: CASSLRDRAGGYTF.

The CDR3 here is CASSQVSGNYGYTF. DNA for the CDR3: TGCGCCAGCAGCCAAGTCTCAGGCAACTATGGCTACACCTTC. The genes are TRBV4-3 and TRBJ1-2; no clear D. Trimming cost V 1 base and J 2 bases, with 8 bases left between them. This CDR3 contains 14 residues. The germline gives CDR1 LGHNA, CDR2 YSLEER.

V is TRBV4-3 and J is TRBJ2-7, with TRBD1 identical over 8 bases. J was trimmed by 2 bases and V by 1 base; bases with no gene match: 7. The CDR3 runs to 16 residues. Germline CDR1 LGHNA, CDR2 YSLEER. The CDR3 DNA is TGCGCCAGCAGCCAAGGGTGGGACAGGTATCCCTACGAGCAGTACTTC. Translated, it gives CASSQGWDRYPYEQYF.